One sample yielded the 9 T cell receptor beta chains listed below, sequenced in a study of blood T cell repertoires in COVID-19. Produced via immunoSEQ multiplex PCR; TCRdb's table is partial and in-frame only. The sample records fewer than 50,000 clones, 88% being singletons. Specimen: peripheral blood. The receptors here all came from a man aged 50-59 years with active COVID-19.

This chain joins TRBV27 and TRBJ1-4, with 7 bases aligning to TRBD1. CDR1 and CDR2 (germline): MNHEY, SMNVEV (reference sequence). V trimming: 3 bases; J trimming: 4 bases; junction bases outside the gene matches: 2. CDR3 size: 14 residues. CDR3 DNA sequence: TGTGCCAGCAGTTTCCAGGGGGTTAATGAAAAACTGTTTTTT. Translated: CASSFQGVNEKLFF.

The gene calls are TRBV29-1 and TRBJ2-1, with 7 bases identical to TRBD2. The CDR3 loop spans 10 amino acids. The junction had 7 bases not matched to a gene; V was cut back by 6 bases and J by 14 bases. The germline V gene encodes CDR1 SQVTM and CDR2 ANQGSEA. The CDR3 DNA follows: TGCAGCGTCAGACTAGCTGGGGAGTTCTTC. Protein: CSVRLAGEFF.

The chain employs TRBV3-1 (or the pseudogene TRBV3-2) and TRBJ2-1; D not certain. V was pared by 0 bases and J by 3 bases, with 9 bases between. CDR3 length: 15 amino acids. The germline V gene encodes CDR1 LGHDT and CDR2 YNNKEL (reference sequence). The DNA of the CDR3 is TGTGCCAGCAGCCAAGACAACGGTATCTACAATGAGCAGTTCTTC. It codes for CASSQDNGIYNEQFF.

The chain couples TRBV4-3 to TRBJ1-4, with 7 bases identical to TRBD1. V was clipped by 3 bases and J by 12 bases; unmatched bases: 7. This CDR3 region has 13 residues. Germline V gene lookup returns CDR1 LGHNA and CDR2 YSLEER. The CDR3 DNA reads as TGCGCCAGCAGCCAGGTGAGACAGGGACAACTGTTTTTT. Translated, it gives CASSQVRQGQLFF.

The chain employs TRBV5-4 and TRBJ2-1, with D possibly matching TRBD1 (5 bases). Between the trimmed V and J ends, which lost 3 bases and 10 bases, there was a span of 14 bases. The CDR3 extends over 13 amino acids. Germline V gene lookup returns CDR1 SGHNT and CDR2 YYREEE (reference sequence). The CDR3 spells CASSSVQAPEQFF. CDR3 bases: TGTGCCAGCAGCTCGGTACAGGCTCCGGAGCAGTTCTTC.

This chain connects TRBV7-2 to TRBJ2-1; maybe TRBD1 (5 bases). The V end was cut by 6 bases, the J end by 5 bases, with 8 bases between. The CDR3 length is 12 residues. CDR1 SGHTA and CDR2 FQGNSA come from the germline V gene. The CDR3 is CASSPGNNEQFF. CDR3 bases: TGTGCCAGCAGTCCAGGGAACAATGAGCAGTTCTTC.

The CDR3 DNA reads TGTGCCAGTGGCCCTAACAGGGACACGCTTAACTATGGCTACACCTTC. The encoded protein is CASGPNRDTLNYGYTF. The rearrangement uses TRBV19 and TRBJ1-2, with D tentatively TRBD1 (6 bases). The CDR3 totals 16 residues. Trimming pared 8 bases from V and 1 base from J, leaving 20 bases between. The germline V gene has CDR1 LNHDA and CDR2 SQIVND (reference sequence).

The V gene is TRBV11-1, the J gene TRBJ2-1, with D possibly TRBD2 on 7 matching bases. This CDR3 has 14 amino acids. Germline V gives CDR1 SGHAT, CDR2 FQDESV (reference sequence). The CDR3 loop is CATRRGEGYNEQFF. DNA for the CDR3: TGTGCTACCCGGAGGGGGGAGGGCTACAATGAGCAGTTCTTC. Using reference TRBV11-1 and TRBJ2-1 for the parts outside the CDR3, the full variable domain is EAEVAQSPRYKITEKSQAVAFWCDPISGHATLYWYRQILGQGPELLVQFQDESVVDDSQLPKDRFSAERLKGVDSTLKIQPAELGDSAMYLCATRRGEGYNEQFFGPGTRLTVL.

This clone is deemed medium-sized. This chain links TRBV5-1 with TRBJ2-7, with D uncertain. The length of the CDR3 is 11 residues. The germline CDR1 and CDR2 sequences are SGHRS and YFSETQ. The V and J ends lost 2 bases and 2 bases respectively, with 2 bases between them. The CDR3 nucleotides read TGCGCCAGCAGCTTTACCTACGAGCAGTACTTC. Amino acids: CASSFTYEQYF.